These 16 T cell receptor beta chains originate from one sample sequenced in a study of regulatory T cells in long-lasting Graves disease. Building of the TCR beta libraries involved iRepertoire HTBI primers and Arm-PCR of CDR3 regions. Using its own MiXCR run on the multiplex PCR reads, TCRdb lists one record per CDR3 protein. The repertoire has 350,000 to 450,000 distinct CDR3 sequences, roughly a fifth of them found once; the top ten carry roughly an eighth. Time point defined: persistent/refractory GD, antithyroid drugs over 5 years with positive TRAb. RNA from PBMCs was the source of the TCR library. Sequenced here: peripheral blood mononuclear cells (PBMCs), sampled when the disease was refractory, from a patient treated with antithyroid drugs. These receptors all come from a female donor with Graves disease.

This clonotype was found many times. The chain has TRBV6-1 and TRBJ2-5; possibly TRBD2 for D (6 bases). CDR1 and CDR2 (germline): MNHNS, SASEGT. The CDR3 runs to 13 residues. The V end was cut by 7 bases, the J end by 5 bases, with 14 bases between. CDR3 sequence: CASTKGTLETQYF. The CDR3 bases are TGTGCCAGCACCAAAGGGACTCTGGAGACCCAGTACTTC.

There are many counts of this clonotype. The rearrangement joins TRBV27 to TRBJ1-1; TRBD1 is a possible D gene (5 bases). Germline CDR1 and CDR2: MNHEY and SMNVEV (reference sequence). Deletions cut 5 bases from V and 4 bases from J, with 11 bases between. The CDR3 is 13 amino acids. The CDR3 protein is CASSLGTGTEAFF. For the CDR3, the DNA is TGTGCCAGCAGTCTAGGGACGGGCACTGAAGCTTTCTTT.

The rearrangement uses TRBV5-1 and TRBJ2-7; TRBD2 matches at 7 bases. This CDR3 contains 15 residues. Germline trimming cut 0 bases from V and 2 bases from J; bases unmatched to any gene: 5. Germline V gene lookup returns CDR1 SGHRS and CDR2 YFSETQ. The CDR3 sequence is CASSLAGAGAYEQYF. DNA for the CDR3: TGCGCCAGCAGCTTGGCCGGGGCGGGGGCCTACGAGCAGTACTTC.

This clonotype was detected many times. The genes are TRBV6-9 and TRBJ2-4; D gene unclear. In germline, CDR1 is MNHGY, CDR2 SVAAGI. V dropped 3 bases and J dropped 5 bases, with 11 bases sitting between them. There are 14 residues in the CDR3. In DNA, the CDR3 is TGTGCCAGCAGTTACTCTGCAGCACAAAACATTCAGTACTTC. Translation: CASSYSAAQNIQYF.

About this clonotype itself: The junction departs from the called germline gene at one end, perhaps through a read error. This chain uses TRBV5-1 with TRBJ1-1; D is perhaps TRBD1 (5 bases). The CDR3 length is 14 residues. Germline V lookup: CDR1 SGHRS, CDR2 YFSETQ. CDR3 region: CASSFTGTNTEAFF. CDR3 sequence (DNA): TGTGCCAGCAGCTTTACCGGGACTAACACTGAAGCTTTCTTT.

The sample holds many counts of this clonotype. The chain uses TRBV10-3 and TRBJ2-7; possible D gene TRBD2, 5 bases. The CDR3 consists of 13 residues. CDR1 and CDR2 from the germline V gene are ENHRY and SYGVKD. Between the trimmed V and J ends, which lost 11 bases and 2 bases, there was a span of 16 bases. The CDR3 DNA reads as TGTGCCGCCCAAACGGAGAGGGCCTACGAGCAGTACTTC. Amino acid sequence: CAAQTERAYEQYF.

This clonotype has at least ten counts. The chain employs TRBV30 and TRBJ1-2, with TRBD1 matching over 7 bases. Losses at the gene ends were 1 base for V and 2 bases for J; bases not matched to a gene: 4. The CDR3 extends over 14 amino acids. Germline CDR1 reads GTSNPN; CDR2 reads SVGIG (reference sequence). CDR3 amino acids: CAWSAVQGNYGYTF. Here the CDR3 DNA reads TGTGCCTGGAGTGCCGTACAGGGGAACTATGGCTACACCTTC.

V and J are TRBV7-2 and TRBJ1-3, with D unclear. The CDR3 contains 16 residues. Trimming stripped 5 bases from V and 0 bases from J, with 14 bases between. The germline V gene has CDR1 SGHTA and CDR2 FQGNSA. CDR3 nucleotide sequence: TGTGCCAGCAGCCAACTTACAGTTAGCTCTGGAAACACCATATATTTT. Translation gives CASSQLTVSSGNTIYF.

This clonotype was seen ten or more times. V and J are TRBV30 and TRBJ1-5; D remains unclear. V shed 3 bases and J shed 2 bases, with 14 bases lying between them. From germline, CDR1 is GTSNPN and CDR2 SVGIG (reference sequence). The CDR3 length is 15 residues. The CDR3 nucleotides are TGTGCCTGGAGCCCGAGAGGGTTCGGCAATCAGCCCCAGCATTTT. Its protein is CAWSPRGFGNQPQHF.

This clonotype was recorded at least ten times. The rearrangement links TRBV13 to TRBJ2-2; TRBD2 is a possible D gene (5 bases). In germline, CDR1 is PRHDT, CDR2 FYEKMQ (reference sequence). V was pared by 6 bases and J by 7 bases, with 12 bases between. The CDR3 contains 13 residues. Here the CDR3 reads CASSFGLDGELFF. The CDR3 DNA sequence: TGTGCCAGCAGTTTTGGACTCGACGGGGAGCTGTTTTTT. The full variable domain, its missing parts supplied by reference TRBV13 and TRBJ2-2, is AAGVIQSPRHLIKEKRETATLKCYPIPRHDTVYWYQQGPGQDPQFLISFYEKMQSDKGSIPDRFSAQQFSDYHSELNMSSLELGDSALYFCASSFGLDGELFFGEGSRLTVL.

This clonotype was detected ten times or more. The chain employs TRBV28 and TRBJ2-7, with TRBD2 matching 8 bases. V was pared by 5 bases and J by 4 bases, with 13 bases of the junction left unmatched. CDR1 is MDHEN, CDR2 SYDVKM, per germline. This CDR3 comprises 16 residues. The CDR3 bases are TGTGCCAGCAGTGGAGGCTTTAGCGGGAAGTGGTACGAGCAGTACTTC. Its protein is CASSGGFSGKWYEQYF.

This clonotype was seen many times. The V call is TRBV15, the J call TRBJ2-7; TRBD1 might be the D (7 bases). From germline, CDR1 is LNHNV and CDR2 YYDKDF (reference sequence). CDR3 size: 12 residues. Trimming left V 0 bases short and J 9 bases short, with 9 bases between. The CDR3 region has the DNA TGTGCCACCAGCAGAGATCAGGGGGGGCAGTACTTC. Translated, it gives CATSRDQGGQYF.

This clonotype was counted only a few times. The rearrangement uses TRBV6-5 and TRBJ2-7, with 7 nucleotides matching TRBD1. With 4 bases clipped from V and 2 bases from J, the junction kept 17 bases outside the gene matches. From germline, CDR1 is MNHEY and CDR2 SVGAGI. This CDR3 region has 18 residues. DNA for the CDR3: TGTGCCAGCAGTTCCCGTTTTTCCCGACAGGGTTTAACCTACGAGCAGTACTTC. Amino acids: CASSSRFSRQGLTYEQYF.

The chain joins TRBV27 to TRBJ2-3; 10 bases match TRBD2. Germline CDR1 reads MNHEY; CDR2 reads SMNVEV (reference sequence). This CDR3 contains 15 residues. V gave up 5 bases and J gave up 2 bases; unmatched junction bases: 4. The DNA for the CDR3 is TGTGCCAGCAGTAGGACTAGCGGACTCACAGATACGCAGTATTTT. It yields the protein CASSRTSGLTDTQYF.

As for this clonotype: A read error likely explains this, since a far larger clone differs by one base. The chain has TRBV2 and TRBJ2-7; TRBD1 or TRBD2 may be the D gene (6 bases each). Germline CDR1 and CDR2: SNHLY and FYNNEI. The CDR3 is 13 residues long. The CDR3 loop is CAGSLRGAYEQYF. The CDR3 DNA follows: TGTGCCGGCAGTTTAAGGGGGGCCTACGAGCAGTACTTC.

This clonotype occurred a few times. The rearrangement joins TRBV2 to TRBJ2-3; 7 bases line up with TRBD2. V gave up 7 bases and J gave up 1 base; unmatched junction bases: 8. The CDR3 sequence is 15 residues long. The germline V gene has CDR1 SNHLY and CDR2 FYNNEI. The CDR3 here is CASTKLATRTDTQYF. CDR3 sequence (DNA): TGTGCCAGCACCAAACTAGCGACCCGCACAGATACGCAGTATTTT.